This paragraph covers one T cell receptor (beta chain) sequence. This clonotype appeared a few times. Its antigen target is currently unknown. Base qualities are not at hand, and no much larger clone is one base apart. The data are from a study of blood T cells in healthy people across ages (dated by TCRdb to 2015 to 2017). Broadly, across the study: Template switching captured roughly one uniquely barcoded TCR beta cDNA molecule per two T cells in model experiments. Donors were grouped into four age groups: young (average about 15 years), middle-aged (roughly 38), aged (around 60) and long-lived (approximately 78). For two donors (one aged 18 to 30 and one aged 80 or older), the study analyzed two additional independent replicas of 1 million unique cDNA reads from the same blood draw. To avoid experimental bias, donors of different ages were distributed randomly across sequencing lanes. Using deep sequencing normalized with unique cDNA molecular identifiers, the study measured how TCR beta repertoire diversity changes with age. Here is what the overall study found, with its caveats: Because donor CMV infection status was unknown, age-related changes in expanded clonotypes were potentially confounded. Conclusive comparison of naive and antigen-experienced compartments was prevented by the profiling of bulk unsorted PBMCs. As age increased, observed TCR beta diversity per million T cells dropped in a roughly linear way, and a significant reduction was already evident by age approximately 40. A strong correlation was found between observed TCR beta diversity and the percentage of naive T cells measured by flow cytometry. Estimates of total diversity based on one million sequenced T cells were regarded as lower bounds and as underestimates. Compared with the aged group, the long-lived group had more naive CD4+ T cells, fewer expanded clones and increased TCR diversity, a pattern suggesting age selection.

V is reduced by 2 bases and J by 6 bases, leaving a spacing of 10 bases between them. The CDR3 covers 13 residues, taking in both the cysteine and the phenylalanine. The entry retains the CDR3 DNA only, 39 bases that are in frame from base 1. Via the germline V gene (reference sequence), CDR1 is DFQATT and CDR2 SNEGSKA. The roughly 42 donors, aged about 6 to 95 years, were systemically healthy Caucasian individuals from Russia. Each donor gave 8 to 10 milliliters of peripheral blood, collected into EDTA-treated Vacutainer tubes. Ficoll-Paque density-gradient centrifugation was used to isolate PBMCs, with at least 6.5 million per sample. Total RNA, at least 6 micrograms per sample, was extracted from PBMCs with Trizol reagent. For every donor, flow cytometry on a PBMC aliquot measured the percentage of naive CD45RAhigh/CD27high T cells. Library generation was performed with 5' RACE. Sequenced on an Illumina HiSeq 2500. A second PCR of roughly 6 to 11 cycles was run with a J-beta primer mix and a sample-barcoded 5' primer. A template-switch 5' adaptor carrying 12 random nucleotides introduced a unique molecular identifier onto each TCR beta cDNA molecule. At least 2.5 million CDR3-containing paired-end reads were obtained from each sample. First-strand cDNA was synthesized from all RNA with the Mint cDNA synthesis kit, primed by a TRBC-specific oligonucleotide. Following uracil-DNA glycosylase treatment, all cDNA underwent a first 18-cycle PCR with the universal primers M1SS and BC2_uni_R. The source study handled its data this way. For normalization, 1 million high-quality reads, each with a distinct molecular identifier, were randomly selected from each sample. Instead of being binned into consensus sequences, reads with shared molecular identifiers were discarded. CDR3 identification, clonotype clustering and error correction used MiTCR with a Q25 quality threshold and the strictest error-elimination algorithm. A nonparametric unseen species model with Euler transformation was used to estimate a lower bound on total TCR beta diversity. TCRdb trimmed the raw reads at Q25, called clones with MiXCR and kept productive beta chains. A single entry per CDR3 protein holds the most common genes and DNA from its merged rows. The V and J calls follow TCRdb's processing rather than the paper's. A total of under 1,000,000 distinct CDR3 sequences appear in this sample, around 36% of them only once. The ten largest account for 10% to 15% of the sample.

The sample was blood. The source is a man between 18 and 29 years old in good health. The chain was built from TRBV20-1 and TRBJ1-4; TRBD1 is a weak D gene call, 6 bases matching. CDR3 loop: CSARPEGDEKLFF. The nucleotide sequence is TGCAGTGCTAGACCAGAGGGGGATGAAAAACTGTTTTTT.